The source of this T cell receptor (beta chain) is a study of blood T cell repertoires in COVID-19. Per the original data handling: Counts of nucleated cells, estimated from reference gene primer amplification, were obtained. TCRdb's table, derived via immunoSEQ multiplex PCR, lists solely in-frame clones and lacks some. V and J calls and clone size are those listed in that table; D and trimming were worked out from the DNA. The sample shows a few hundred thousand clones, approximately 86% of them seen only once. CDR1 is LGHNA and CDR2 is YSLEER in the germline V gene. The CDR3 contains 16 residues. The V gene end was trimmed by 4 bases and the J gene end by 7 bases; junction bases not matched to a gene: 6.

The origin of this receptor is a woman aged 50 to 60 who had recovered from COVID-19. The sequenced material came from PBMCs or T cells enriched from blood (not recorded which). The rearrangement links TRBV4-3 to TRBJ2-2, with 13 bases fitting TRBD2. The CDR3 sequence is CASSPGTSGKNGELFF. The CDR3 nucleotides are TGCGCCAGCAGCCCCGGGACTAGCGGGAAGAACGGGGAGCTGTTTTTT.